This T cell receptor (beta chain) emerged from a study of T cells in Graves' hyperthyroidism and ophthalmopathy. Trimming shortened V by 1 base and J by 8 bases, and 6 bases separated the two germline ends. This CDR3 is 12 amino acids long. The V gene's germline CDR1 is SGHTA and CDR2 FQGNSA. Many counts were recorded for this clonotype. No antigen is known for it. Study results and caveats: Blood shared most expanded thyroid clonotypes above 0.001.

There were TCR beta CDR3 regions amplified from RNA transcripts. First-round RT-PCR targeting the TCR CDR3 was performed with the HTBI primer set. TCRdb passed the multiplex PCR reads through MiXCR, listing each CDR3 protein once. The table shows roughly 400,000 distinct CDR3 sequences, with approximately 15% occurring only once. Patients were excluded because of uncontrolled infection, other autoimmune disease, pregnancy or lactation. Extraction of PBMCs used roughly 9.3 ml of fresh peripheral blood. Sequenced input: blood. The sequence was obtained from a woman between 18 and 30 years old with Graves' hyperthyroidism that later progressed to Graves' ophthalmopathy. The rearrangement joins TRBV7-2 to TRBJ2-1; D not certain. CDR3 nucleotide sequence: TGTGCCAGCAGCTTAGACAACTATGAGCAGTTCTTC. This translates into CASSLDNYEQFF.